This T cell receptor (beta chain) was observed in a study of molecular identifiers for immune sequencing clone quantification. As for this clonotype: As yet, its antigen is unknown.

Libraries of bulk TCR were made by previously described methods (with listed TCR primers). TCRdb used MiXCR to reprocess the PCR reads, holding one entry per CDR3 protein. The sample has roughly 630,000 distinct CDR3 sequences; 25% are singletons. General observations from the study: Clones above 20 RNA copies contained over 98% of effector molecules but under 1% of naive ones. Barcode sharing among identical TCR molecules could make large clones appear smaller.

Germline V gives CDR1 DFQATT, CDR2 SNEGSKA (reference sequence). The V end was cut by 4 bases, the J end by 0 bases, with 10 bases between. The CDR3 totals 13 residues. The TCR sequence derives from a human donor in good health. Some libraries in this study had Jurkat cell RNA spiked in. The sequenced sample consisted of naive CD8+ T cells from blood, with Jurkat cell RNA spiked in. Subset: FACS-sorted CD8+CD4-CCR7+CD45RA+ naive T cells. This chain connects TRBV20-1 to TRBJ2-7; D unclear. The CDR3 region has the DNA TGCAGTGCTAATTTGCCCTTCTCCTACGAGCAGTACTTC. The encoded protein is CSANLPFSYEQYF.